One and the same sample provided the 18 T cell receptor beta chains below, sequenced in a study of blood T cell repertoires in COVID-19. Only in-frame clones appear in the TCRdb table, and some are missing; sequencing was by immunoSEQ multiplex PCR. This sample yields 53,000 or so clones, of which about 77% are seen a single time; about 39% belongs to the top ten. Material: peripheral blood. The receptors stem from a man aged 65 to 85 with active or convalescent COVID-19.

This clone was seen once. The chain links TRBV18 to TRBJ1-1; D might be TRBD1 (6 bases). V lost 4 bases to trimming and J lost 5 bases, with 14 bases between them. The CDR3 covers 14 residues. The germline gives CDR1 KGHSH, CDR2 LQKENI. The DNA of the CDR3 is TGTGCCAGCTCACGCACAGGGAAAGGAACTGAAGCTTTCTTT. This encodes CASSRTGKGTEAFF.

The chain has TRBV5-1 and TRBJ2-2, with D maybe TRBD1 (5 bases). The CDR3 contains 14 residues. CDR1 and CDR2 from the germline V gene are SGHRS and YFSETQ. V was clipped by 3 bases and J by 6 bases, with 12 bases between them. CDR3 residues: CASSWKGESGELFF. The CDR3 DNA sequence: TGCGCCAGCAGCTGGAAAGGGGAATCCGGGGAGCTGTTTTTT.

The rearrangement joins TRBV19 to TRBJ1-5; no firm D call. CDR3 length: 15 amino acids. The V gene lost 5 bases and the J gene lost 0 bases, with 11 bases spanning the gap. Germline V gene sequence: CDR1 LNHDA, CDR2 SQIVND (reference sequence). DNA of the CDR3: TGTGCCAGTAGTTCACAGCTTTATAGCAATCAGCCCCAGCATTTT. Residues: CASSSQLYSNQPQHF.

The V call is TRBV27, the J call TRBJ2-7; no reliable D call. V gave up 3 bases and J gave up 6 bases, with 18 bases separating them. Germline values: CDR1 MNHEY, CDR2 SMNVEV (reference sequence). CDR3 size: 15 residues. CDR3 sequence: CASSLMSTVTVEQYF. CDR3 DNA sequence: TGTGCCAGCAGTTTGATGAGTACAGTGACCGTCGAGCAGTACTTC.

The chain has TRBV20-1 and TRBJ2-7, with TRBD2 matching over 11 bases. Germline loops: CDR1 DFQATT, CDR2 SNEGSKA (reference sequence). The CDR3 has 15 amino acids. Trimming removed 3 bases from V and 4 bases from J; junction bases left unmatched: 8. The CDR3 loop reads CSASVIAGGMYEQYF. CDR3 bases: TGCAGTGCTAGTGTTATAGCGGGGGGGATGTACGAGCAGTACTTC.

The chain links TRBV11-2 to TRBJ1-1, with TRBD1 matching 7 bases. Germline CDR1 and CDR2: SGHAT and FQNNGV. V was pared by 6 bases and J by 6 bases, with 7 bases of the junction left unmatched. This CDR3 region has 13 residues. This CDR3 is CASSRYRGAEAFF. The CDR3 region has the DNA TGTGCCAGCAGTCGCTACAGGGGAGCTGAAGCTTTCTTT.

The V call is TRBV6-5, the J call TRBJ2-1; 12 bases align to TRBD2. The CDR3 is 14 residues long. J gave up 7 bases and V 6 bases, and 4 bases lay outside the gene matches. Per the germline V gene, CDR1 is MNHEY and CDR2 is SVGAGI. This chain's CDR3 is CASRTSGSLNEQFF. CDR3 coding DNA: TGTGCCAGCAGGACTAGCGGGAGTCTAAATGAGCAGTTCTTC.

V gene TRBV7-6 combines with J gene TRBJ1-4; 7 nucleotides line up with TRBD1. Trimming cost V 5 bases and J 4 bases; bases outside gene matches: 7. Per the germline V gene, CDR1 is SGHVS and CDR2 is FNYEAQ. The CDR3 length is 15 residues. CDR3 sequence reads: CASSPKTGINEKLFF. The CDR3 DNA sequence: TGTGCCAGCAGCCCCAAGACAGGGATTAATGAAAAACTGTTTTTT.

The rearrangement uses TRBV5-1 and TRBJ2-2; 11 bases align to TRBD2. CDR1 is SGHRS, CDR2 YFSETQ, per germline. This CDR3 comprises 15 residues. J lost 5 bases, V lost 3 bases, and 3 bases had no gene match. DNA of the CDR3: TGCGCCAGCAGCTGGGGGACTAGCGGAACCGGGGAGCTGTTTTTT. Translation: CASSWGTSGTGELFF.

The V gene is TRBV6-1, the J gene TRBJ2-7; D is possibly TRBD1 (6 bases). CDR3 size: 14 residues. The germline V gene has CDR1 MNHNS and CDR2 SASEGT. Trimming shortened V by 1 base and J by 6 bases, and 13 bases separated the two germline ends. The CDR3 region is CASSEDRVYVEQYF. The DNA of the CDR3 is TGTGCCAGCAGTGAAGACAGGGTGTATGTCGAGCAGTACTTC.

The chain has TRBV24-1 and TRBJ2-2; D gene ambiguous. There are 17 residues in the CDR3. Trimming removed 4 bases at V and 0 bases at J, with 14 bases between. Germline lookup yields CDR1 KGHDR and CDR2 SFDVKD. The CDR3 spells CATSDPTTPANTGELFF. The CDR3, as DNA: TGTGCCACCAGTGACCCCACTACACCCGCGAACACCGGGGAGCTGTTTTTT.

V gene TRBV28 combines with J gene TRBJ1-1; no reliable D call. Germline values: CDR1 MDHEN, CDR2 SYDVKM. V dropped 6 bases and J dropped 3 bases, with 17 bases sitting between them. The CDR3 spans 15 residues. Here the CDR3 reads CASSIKRVDYTEAFF. The CDR3 DNA follows: TGTGCCAGCAGCATCAAACGGGTAGACTACACTGAAGCTTTCTTT.

The chain employs TRBV29-1 and TRBJ2-7; 9 bases agree with TRBD1. Germline values: CDR1 SQVTM, CDR2 ANQGSEA. The CDR3 has 17 residues. V was clipped by 4 bases and J by 7 bases; unmatched bases: 20. The CDR3 DNA reads TGCAGCGTTGTTAGTCCTATCCGGGACAGGGCGAGTAGAGAGCAGTACTTC. Its protein product is CSVVSPIRDRASREQYF.

The chain joins TRBV19 to TRBJ2-5; TRBD1 matches at 8 bases. V gave up 6 bases and J gave up 1 base; unmatched junction bases: 4. This CDR3 has 14 amino acids. In germline, CDR1 is LNHDA, CDR2 SQIVND (reference sequence). CDR3 nucleotides: TGTGCCAGTAGGAGCGACAGGGGCCAAGAGACCCAGTACTTC. This sequence encodes CASRSDRGQETQYF.

The chain carries TRBV3-1 (or the pseudogene TRBV3-2) and TRBJ1-5; D is possibly TRBD1 (5 bases). This CDR3 region has 15 residues. CDR1 and CDR2 from the germline V gene are LGHDT and YNNKEL (reference sequence). Trimming stripped 4 bases from V and 4 bases from J, with 14 bases between. This CDR3 is CASSPEGRGNQPQHF. CDR3 nucleotide sequence: TGTGCCAGCAGCCCGGAGGGGCGAGGAAATCAGCCCCAGCATTTT.

This sequence joins TRBV19 and TRBJ1-2, with D perhaps matching TRBD1 (6 bases). The CDR3 length is 14 residues. The V end lost 6 bases, the J end lost 6 bases, and 17 bases lay between the germline ends. The germline V gene encodes CDR1 LNHDA and CDR2 SQIVND (reference sequence). CDR3 loop: CASSTDPNRDGYTF. In DNA form, the CDR3 reads TGTGCCAGTAGCACCGACCCTAACAGGGATGGCTACACCTTC.

V usage is TRBV4-2 and J usage is TRBJ2-1, with TRBD2 matching 16 bases. The CDR3 runs 18 residues. V lost 2 bases and J lost 8; bases outside the gene matches: 9. CDR1 is LGHNA, CDR2 YNFKEQ, per germline. CDR3 sequence reads: CASSQYPGLAGGRDEQFF. CDR3 sequence (DNA): TGTGCCAGCAGCCAATATCCGGGACTAGCGGGGGGGCGGGATGAGCAGTTCTTC.

The rearrangement joins TRBV6-5 to TRBJ1-6; D uncertain. The V gene's germline CDR1 is MNHEY and CDR2 SVGAGI. V was cut by 7 bases and J by 7 bases, with 17 bases left in between. The CDR3 runs to 15 residues. The CDR3 loop is CASTPRAGMNSPLHF. CDR3 DNA: TGTGCCAGCACCCCACGGGCGGGAATGAATTCACCCCTCCACTTT.